These 9 T cell receptor beta chains came from one sample sequenced in a study of T cell clones after liver transplantation. Libraries were prepared by immunoSEQ multiplex PCR; TCRdb keeps only in-frame clonotypes and omits some of them. Here the sample spans about 74,000 clones, about 80% being singletons. Sample: CD4+ T cells from blood, taken before liver transplant. The receptor source for this set is a human donor who received a liver transplant.

The chain has TRBV2 and TRBJ2-3, with D maybe TRBD2 (6 bases). This CDR3 spans 15 amino acids. Germline CDR1 and CDR2: SNHLY and FYNNEI. Trimming removed 5 bases from V and 0 bases from J, with 12 bases in between. CDR3 coding DNA: TGTGCCAGCAGTCTCCTGAGCGGGAGCACAGATACGCAGTATTTT. This codes for CASSLLSGSTDTQYF.

The J gene is TRBJ1-1, the V gene TRBV10-3; the match to TRBD1 covers 7 bases. The CDR3 contains 17 residues. Trimming removed 4 bases from V and 4 bases from J; junction bases left unmatched: 15. Per the germline V gene, CDR1 is ENHRY and CDR2 is SYGVKD. CDR3 protein: CAISVRQGDSRSTEAFF. CDR3 DNA: TGTGCCATCAGTGTAAGGCAGGGGGATTCCAGGAGCACTGAAGCTTTCTTT.

The chain joins TRBV6-5 to TRBJ1-6, with D possibly TRBD1 on 5 matching bases. V lost 2 bases, J lost 9 bases, and 8 bases lay in between. This CDR3 has 13 residues. CDR1 and CDR2 from the germline V gene are MNHEY and SVGAGI. This chain's CDR3 is CASSYAGSSPLHF. The DNA of the CDR3 is TGTGCCAGCAGTTACGCAGGGAGTTCACCCCTCCACTTT.

The chain couples TRBV28 to TRBJ2-5, with no clear D. The germline gives CDR1 MDHEN, CDR2 SYDVKM. The CDR3 sequence is 14 residues long. Trimming removed 2 bases at V and 0 bases at J, with 7 bases between. The CDR3 DNA follows: TGTGCCAGCAGTTTAACTGACAACCAAGAGACCCAGTACTTC. The encoded protein is CASSLTDNQETQYF.

The CDR3 DNA follows: TGCGCCAGCAGCTTGCGGGGGGATGGCACAGATACGCAGTATTTT. Residues: CASSLRGDGTDTQYF. The V and J genes are TRBV5-1 and TRBJ2-3; 7 bases align to TRBD2. Germline CDR1 is SGHRS and CDR2 is YFSETQ. The CDR3 covers 15 residues. The trim removed 1 base at V and 1 base at J, leaving 3 bases unmatched.

This clone was recorded only once. The J gene is TRBJ2-3, the V gene TRBV18; TRBD1 aligns across 8 bases. The trim removed 6 bases at V and 6 bases at J, leaving 8 bases unmatched. The CDR3 has 14 residues. Germline CDR1 reads KGHSH; CDR2 reads LQKENI. CDR3 nucleotides: TGTGCCAGCTCCCCGTACAGGGGGACCGATACGCAGTATTTT. As protein: CASSPYRGTDTQYF.

This chain connects TRBV15 to TRBJ1-2; 7 nucleotides line up with TRBD1. CDR1 and CDR2 (germline): LNHNV, YYDKDF (reference sequence). CDR3 length: 14 amino acids. Losses at the gene ends were 1 base for V and 6 bases for J; bases not matched to a gene: 5. The CDR3 DNA reads as TGTGCCACCAGCAGAGGACAGGGTTTCGATGGCTACACCTTC. Translation gives CATSRGQGFDGYTF.

The V and J genes are TRBV5-1 and TRBJ1-2, with D hard to call. V was pared by 2 bases and J by 3 bases, with 8 bases between. This CDR3 spans 13 amino acids. Germline V CDR1 and CDR2: SGHRS, YFSETQ. CDR3 coding DNA: TGCGCCAGCAGCTTTGCAGCTGACTATGGCTACACCTTC. Amino acid sequence: CASSFAADYGYTF.

The J gene is TRBJ2-3, the V gene TRBV28; D possibly corresponds to TRBD2 (6 bases). Germline CDR1 and CDR2: MDHEN and SYDVKM. CDR3 length equals 13 residues. Trimming cost V 7 bases and J 4 bases, with 12 bases left between them. CDR3 amino acids: CASTRGTADTQYF. The CDR3 nucleotides read TGTGCCAGCACCCGGGGGACGGCAGATACGCAGTATTTT.